The 22 T cell receptor beta chains reported below all come from one sample, sequenced in a study of CD8 T cells in Susac syndrome. Roughly 0.45 to 1 ug RNA was reverse transcribed with random hexamers. TCRdb re-analysed the immunoSEQ multiplex PCR reads in MiXCR, keeping a single row per CDR3 protein. Of some 130,000 distinct CDR3 sequences in the sample, roughly 95% were seen once. The specimen was CD4+ T cells from PBMCs. These receptors all come from a human donor in good health.

The rearrangement links TRBV25-1 to TRBJ1-2; maybe TRBD1 (5 bases). Germline V lookup: CDR1 MGHDK, CDR2 SYGVNS. This CDR3 contains 13 residues. Trimming shortened V by 8 bases and J by 8 bases, and 18 bases separated the two germline ends. In DNA, the CDR3 is TGTGCCAGCCGGGGAGGGGAATTCGGCGGCTACACCTTC. It encodes CASRGGEFGGYTF.

This clonotype was detected once. The J gene is TRBJ2-5, the V gene TRBV3-1; the match to TRBD1 covers 8 bases. The CDR3 is made up of 12 amino acids. Germline CDR1 LGHDT, CDR2 YNNKEL (reference sequence). The junction had 1 base not matched to a gene; V was cut back by 5 bases and J by 5 bases. Here the CDR3 DNA reads TGTGCCAGCAGCGGGACAGGCGAGACCCAGTACTTC. It encodes CASSGTGETQYF.

This sequence joins TRBV19 and TRBJ2-1, with TRBD2 matching over 9 bases. The CDR3 has 16 residues. Germline CDR1 and CDR2: LNHDA and SQIVND (reference sequence). V lost 9 bases and J lost 9; bases outside the gene matches: 18. The CDR3 DNA reads TGTGCCAGCTACCCCGGGACTAGCTCCATCTCGGGTGAGCAGTTCTTC. Translation gives CASYPGTSSISGEQFF.

The rearrangement links TRBV3-1 to TRBJ2-2, with D unclear. The V end lost 3 bases, the J end lost 4 bases, and 6 bases lay between the germline ends. Germline V CDR1 and CDR2: LGHDT, YNNKEL (reference sequence). The CDR3 is 13 amino acids. CDR3 bases: TGTGCCAGCAGCCACGCATCCACCGGGGAGCTGTTTTTT. This codes for CASSHASTGELFF.

CDR3 DNA sequence: TGTGCCAGCAGTTTTGCAGGGAGCTCCTACGAGCAGTACTTC. It translates to CASSFAGSSYEQYF. V is TRBV27 and J is TRBJ2-7, with D perhaps being TRBD1 or TRBD2 (5 bases each). Germline V gives CDR1 MNHEY, CDR2 SMNVEV (reference sequence). CDR3 length equals 14 residues. Trimming stripped 3 bases from V and 0 bases from J, with 9 bases between.

This sequence joins TRBV24-1 and TRBJ2-1, with D possibly TRBD1 on 6 matching bases. Trimming stripped 0 bases from V and 5 bases from J, with 7 bases between. This CDR3 is 14 amino acids long. CDR1 and CDR2 (germline): KGHDR, SFDVKD. The CDR3 DNA is TGTGCCACCAGTGATTTGCGACAGGACAATGAGCAGTTCTTC. This translates into CATSDLRQDNEQFF.

The gene calls are TRBV29-1 and TRBJ2-3, with D uncertain. Trimming stripped 6 bases from V and 2 bases from J, with 12 bases between. Looked up from germline, CDR1 is SQVTM and CDR2 is ANQGSEA. CDR3 length equals 13 residues. For the CDR3, the DNA is TGCAGCGTGATACTAAGCTACACAGATACGCAGTATTTT. Translating it yields CSVILSYTDTQYF.

The chain joins TRBV2 to TRBJ1-5, with TRBD1 as a possible D gene (5 bases). Germline CDR1 reads SNHLY; CDR2 reads FYNNEI. The CDR3 has 13 amino acids. V was clipped by 4 bases and J by 5 bases, with 9 bases between them. The CDR3 DNA reads as TGTGCCAGCAGTGGGGGCAGGGATCAGCCCCAGCATTTT. It yields the protein CASSGGRDQPQHF.

The chain carries TRBV29-1 and TRBJ2-5, with 7 bases that match TRBD2. V trimming: 6 bases; J trimming: 3 bases; junction bases outside the gene matches: 10. Germline lookup yields CDR1 SQVTM and CDR2 ANQGSEA. The CDR3 runs to 14 residues. CDR3 DNA: TGCAGCGTACAAAGGAGGCTAGCGGAAGAGACCCAGTACTTC. Protein: CSVQRRLAEETQYF. Full variable domain (outside the CDR3, taken from reference TRBV29-1 and TRBJ2-5): SAVISQKPSRDICQRGTSLTIQCQVDSQVTMMFWYRQQPGQSLTLIATANQGSEATYESGFVIDKFPISRPNLTFSTLTVSNMSPEDSSIYLCSVQRRLAEETQYFGPGTRLLVL.

The chain uses TRBV4-2 and TRBJ2-5; D gene unclear. The germline V gene encodes CDR1 LGHNA and CDR2 YNFKEQ. The CDR3 is 14 amino acids. Trimming left V 1 base short and J 5 bases short, with 11 bases between. The CDR3 nucleotides are TGTGCCAGCAGCCAAGGGTCTCATCGGGAGACCCAGTACTTC. Amino acids: CASSQGSHRETQYF.

The chain couples TRBV3-1 to TRBJ2-2, with 7 bases that match TRBD1. The V gene end was trimmed by 7 bases and the J gene end by 0 bases; junction bases not matched to a gene: 5. CDR3 length equals 15 residues. Germline values: CDR1 LGHDT, CDR2 YNNKEL (reference sequence). The CDR3: CASNPGTANTGELFF. The CDR3, as DNA: TGTGCCAGCAACCCCGGGACAGCGAACACCGGGGAGCTGTTTTTT.

The V call is TRBV19, the J call TRBJ2-1; tentatively, D is TRBD2 (6 bases). From germline, CDR1 is LNHDA and CDR2 SQIVND (reference sequence). V was cut by 5 bases and J by 2 bases, with 10 bases left in between. The CDR3 length is 14 residues. The CDR3 reads CASSLGGTYNEQFF. The CDR3 DNA reads as TGTGCCAGTAGTCTGGGGGGAACCTACAATGAGCAGTTCTTC.

The J gene is TRBJ1-2, the V gene TRBV27; TRBD1 might be the D (5 bases). The V gene's germline CDR1 is MNHEY and CDR2 SMNVEV (reference sequence). Between the trimmed V and J ends, which lost 6 bases and 7 bases, there was a span of 15 bases. The CDR3 spans 13 residues. The CDR3 is CASRHGGSPGYTF. In nucleotides, the CDR3 is TGTGCCAGCAGGCACGGGGGGAGCCCTGGCTACACCTTC.

The chain links TRBV20-1 to TRBJ2-5, with D possibly being TRBD1 or TRBD2 (5 bases each). Germline CDR1 reads DFQATT; CDR2 reads SNEGSKA (reference sequence). V was cut by 2 bases and J by 5 bases, with 15 bases left in between. The CDR3 runs 14 residues. This CDR3 reads CSARSPGTGETQYF. For the CDR3, the DNA is TGCAGTGCTAGATCTCCTGGGACCGGGGAGACCCAGTACTTC.

The rearrangement joins TRBV29-1 to TRBJ1-2; 7 positions match TRBD1. The CDR3 contains 13 residues. V lost 7 bases, J lost 8 bases, and 13 bases stayed unmatched. From germline, CDR1 is SQVTM and CDR2 ANQGSEA. CDR3: CSATTGTRWGYTF. The DNA of the CDR3 is TGCAGCGCAACGACAGGGACGAGATGGGGCTACACCTTC.

This chain joins TRBV29-1 and TRBJ2-3; D ambiguous. The CDR3 contains 14 residues. V lost 5 bases and J lost 0, with 12 bases in between. The germline CDR1 and CDR2 sequences are SQVTM and ANQGSEA. The CDR3, as DNA: TGCAGCGTTCCTCTCCGCGTTAGCACAGATACGCAGTATTTT. This translates into CSVPLRVSTDTQYF.

The CDR3 reads CATSDAQTQYF. The CDR3, as DNA: TGTGCCACCAGTGATGCCCAGACCCAGTACTTC. This rearrangement joins TRBV24-1 to TRBJ2-5, with unresolved D. The CDR3 contains 11 residues. V shed 3 bases and J shed 6 bases, with 4 bases lying between them. CDR1 is KGHDR and CDR2 is SFDVKD in the germline V gene.

The V and J genes are TRBV11-2 and TRBJ2-7; D might be TRBD1 or TRBD2, each matching 5 bases. CDR3 length: 13 residues. Looked up from germline, CDR1 is SGHAT and CDR2 is FQNNGV. Trimming removed 7 bases from V and 0 bases from J, with 10 bases in between. CDR3: CASTAGTSYEQYF. Here the CDR3 DNA reads TGTGCCAGCACCGCAGGGACCTCCTACGAGCAGTACTTC. The full variable domain, in which reference TRBV11-2 and TRBJ2-7 provide the parts outside the CDR3, is EAGVAQSPRYKIIEKRQSVAFWCNPISGHATLYWYQQILGQGPKLLIQFQNNGVVDDSQLPKDRFSAERLKGVDSTLKIQPAKLEDSAVYLCASTAGTSYEQYFGPGTRLTVT.

CDR3 sequence reads: CSVSGGSSYNEQFF. The CDR3 DNA is TGCAGCGTTTCTGGAGGAAGCTCCTACAATGAGCAGTTCTTC. The chain recombines TRBV29-1 with TRBJ2-1; weak D call: TRBD2 (5 bases). Trimming cost V 5 bases and J 0 bases, with 11 bases left between them. The germline V gene encodes CDR1 SQVTM and CDR2 ANQGSEA. The length of the CDR3 is 14 residues.

The chain joins TRBV13 to TRBJ1-3; TRBD1 matches 7 bases. Germline V gene sequence: CDR1 PRHDT, CDR2 FYEKMQ (reference sequence). V gave up 3 bases and J gave up 2 bases; unmatched junction bases: 13. This CDR3 contains 18 residues. The CDR3 protein is CASSFTLQGRLAGNTIYF. The CDR3 DNA reads as TGTGCCAGCAGCTTTACCTTACAGGGGCGACTGGCTGGAAACACCATATATTTT.

The chain recombines TRBV29-1 with TRBJ2-1; 9 positions agree with TRBD1. The CDR3 loop spans 15 amino acids. Germline V gives CDR1 SQVTM, CDR2 ANQGSEA. Trimming cost V 3 bases and J 6 bases; bases outside gene matches: 9. CDR3 sequence reads: CSVEFGTGSGNEQFF. In DNA form, the CDR3 reads TGCAGCGTTGAGTTCGGGACAGGGTCAGGCAATGAGCAGTTCTTC.

The CDR3 is CASSYSGTSVRDEQFF. The DNA for the CDR3 is TGTGCCAGCAGTTACTCCGGGACTAGCGTCCGGGATGAGCAGTTCTTC. V and J are TRBV6-2 or TRBV6-3 and TRBJ2-1; 10 positions agree with TRBD2. Germline CDR1 and CDR2: MNHEY and SVGEGT. The CDR3 has 16 amino acids. Trimming took 0 bases from V and 8 from J; bases not matched to a gene: 7.